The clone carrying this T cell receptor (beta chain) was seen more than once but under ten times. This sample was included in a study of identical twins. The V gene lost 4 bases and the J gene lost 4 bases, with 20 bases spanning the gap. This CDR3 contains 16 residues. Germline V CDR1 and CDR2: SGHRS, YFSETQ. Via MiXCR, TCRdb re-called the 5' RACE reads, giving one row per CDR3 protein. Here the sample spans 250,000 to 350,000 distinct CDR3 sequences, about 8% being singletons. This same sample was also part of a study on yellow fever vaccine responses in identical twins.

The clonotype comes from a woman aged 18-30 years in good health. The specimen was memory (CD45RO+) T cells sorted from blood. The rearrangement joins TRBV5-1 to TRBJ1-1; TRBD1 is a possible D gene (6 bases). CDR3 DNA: TGCGCCAGCAGCCCCACCCCAACAGGGTTGACCACTGAAGCTTTCTTT. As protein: CASSPTPTGLTTEAFF.